This T cell receptor beta chain was recorded in a study of CD8 T cells in Susac syndrome (dated by TCRdb to the late 2010s). Concerning the study at large: Of the Susac syndrome patients who were sequenced, about 6 had clinically active disease and roughly eight were in clinical remission. Susac syndrome patients were therapy-naive, on corticosteroids (some also receiving IVIg), or on IVIg alone at blood withdrawal. Repertoire sequencing was used to test whether CD8+ T cell activation and differentiation in Susac syndrome was antigen driven. The study compared CD8+ T cell repertoire clonality among over ten healthy donors, around 14 Susac syndrome patients and about 16 multiple sclerosis patients.

The trim is 0 bases for V and 8 bases for J, with a gap of 6 bases between the germline ends. Taken from cysteine to phenylalanine, the CDR3 has 12 residues. The sequence is cut down to CDR3 DNA, 36 bases in frame from base 1. CDR1 is given as SGHNT and CDR2 as YYREEE, both from the germline V gene (reference sequence). Worth noting for this clonotype: It has no known antigen specificity. No base quality information exists; no much larger clone differs at one position.

On the study overall, not on this receptor specifically: Clonal expansion was seen in Susac syndrome CD8+ repertoires, peaking in CD8+ TEMRA cells and being greater in clinically active patients than in remitting ones. The TCR sequencing and HLA analysis was acknowledged to have included a relatively small number of individuals. Under 20 and five Susac-specific public clones were found in the total CD8+ and CD8+ TEMRA repertoires, respectively.

RNA was extracted using the RNeasy kit, and roughly 0.5 to 1 microgram was reverse transcribed with random hexamers. The immunoSEQ multiplex PCR assay, covering 54 Vbeta and 13 Jbeta segments, was used to amplify TCR beta CDR3 regions. To correct PCR amplification bias, a synthetic template baseline was used for both primer optimization and computational correction. The study's own analysis went as follows. Reads were annotated to V, D and J genes according to IMGT and were analyzed with immunoSEQ Analyzer, with only productive sequences retained. To calculate clonality, Shannon entropy was normalized by log2 of the number of productive unique sequences and then subtracted from one. For each patient and control, public and private clones were evaluated within the 100 most prevalent clones. Clones were defined as Susac-specific if absent from the healthy and MS cohorts, from over a thousand published viral clones and from other ImmuneACCESS disease sequences. TCRdb reprocessing: public reads trimmed at Q25 with fastp, clones called with MiXCR, in-frame beta chains kept. Rows are combined by CDR3 protein, so each entry shows the most common genes and DNA. For this entry, the V and J calls and clone size follow TCRdb and not the study's own pipeline. Present in this sample are around 95,000 distinct CDR3 sequences, 95% of which were seen just once. The leading ten clones occupy 0.3% of the sample.

High-throughput TCR beta sequencing profiled peripheral blood CD8+ and CD4+ T cells from healthy donors, Susac syndrome patients and multiple sclerosis patients. The Susac syndrome patients fulfilled recently defined diagnostic criteria for definite or probable disease. Bulk CD8+ and CD4+ T cells were purified by magnetic negative isolation, whereas CD8+ TEMRA cells were enriched by FACS. Blood was collected in EDTA tubes and processed within 24 hours, with PBMCs isolated through density gradient centrifugation. PBMCs intended for TCR sequencing were cryopreserved in liquid nitrogen and thawed later in a water bath at 37 degrees C. A purity of at least 90% was achieved for sorted or isolated CD4+, CD8+ and CD8+ TEMRA cells.

The specimen sequenced was CD8+ T cells from PBMCs. The chain uses TRBV5-4 and TRBJ2-4; a weak D assignment points to TRBD2 (6 bases agree). This TCR was sampled from a human donor with Susac syndrome. The nucleotide sequence is TGTGCCAGCAGCTTGGGGGGGGACATTCAGTACTTC. It encodes CASSLGGDIQYF.